This T cell receptor (beta chain) comes out of a study of human T cells and chemical hapten exposure (dated by TCRdb to the early 2020s). Some background on the complete study: For sensitization, 2% DPC in acetone was applied to a roughly 2 cm by roughly 2 cm area of upper inner arm skin. Blood samples were taken from patients before sensitization (week 0) and at 2, 6 and about 24 weeks after DPC sensitization. Around 30 alopecia patients provided blood for TCR sequencing at one to four time points (pre-sensitization, 2, 6 and 24 weeks). Patch tests used Finn chambers with 0.01% DPC on the upper back, scored after 6 days by International Contact Dermatitis Research Group standards. Patients additionally received weekly therapeutic DPC doses to the scalp throughout the approximately 22-week study period. The study tracked peripheral blood TCR repertoire changes in vivo during primary and secondary sensitization to the hapten diphenylcyclopropenone (DPC) in alopecia patients. Libraries were pooled for sequencing, and per-sample TCR yields varied mainly because of small differences in library volumes within the pool. The mostly female patient cohort included alopecia areata with under or over 50% scalp involvement, alopecia totalis and alopecia universalis.

Library preparation employed RACE. Reads for this sample came from a NextSeq 500. Library preparation attached unique molecular identifiers to individual cDNA molecules for quantitative, reproducible TCR counting. For every blood RNA sample, sequencing covered both the TCR alpha and TCR beta chains. The authors' analysis ran thus. The median number of TCRs per sample was 85,000 to 100,000, ranging from roughly 20,000 to 700,000. The Decombinator software suite was used to annotate V, J and CDR3 in the TCR reads. For PS versus PT1 abundance plots, all samples were subsampled to the same number of TCRs (28,000). TCRs were defined as expanded if absent before sensitization and observed at least eight times at the 2-week time point. The public reads were reanalyzed by TCRdb: fastp trimming at Q25, MiXCR alignment, in-frame beta chains only. Each entry merges the rows of one CDR3 protein and shows their most common DNA and genes. The V and J calls here are based on TCRdb, not the publication. This sample lists 380,000 or so distinct CDR3 sequences; around 4.8% were detected once. The ten most abundant clones make up under 2.5% of the sample.

This clonotype showed up many times. Its target antigen remains unknown. The input lacks base qualities; no much larger clone sits a single base away. Broader findings and caveats from the paper: Expanded TCRs formed significantly more large CDR3 similarity clusters than pre-sensitization or healthy control sets, consistent with antigen-driven responses. DPC sensitization did not change how many TCRs were above 1 in 1000 frequency, and no evidence was found of alterations in global repertoire structure. Repeated subsampling changed both the strength of the expansion versus patch-test correlation and the threshold at which the correlation became significant. Alopecia, a presumed autoimmune disease, was present in all patients, so the immune response of the patients might differ from that of healthy individuals. Patch test score was positively correlated with the number of PT1 expanded TCRs, with significance at thresholds 8, 16 and 32 but not at 4.

The time point label for this specimen denotes: patch test 1, 2 weeks after DPC sensitization. The sample's treatment or condition, from its label and the paper: therapeutic diphenylcyclopropenone sensitization with weekly scalp DPC. At every patch-test visit, the blood draw took place before the patch test was put on. To be eligible, patients had to be aged 18 to 70, diagnosed with alopecia and judged suitable for DPC therapy, while pregnant patients were excluded. Total RNA was extracted from unfractionated whole blood collected in Tempus Blood RNA tubes. Measured from the cysteine to the phenylalanine, the CDR3 is 15 residues long. The kept DNA is CDR3 alone, 45 bases in frame from the first base. From the germline V gene (reference sequence), CDR1 is LNHNV and CDR2 is YYDKDF. Clipping removes 0 bases from V and 6 bases from J, with 4 as the unmatched junction base count.

Sequenced here: whole blood, sampled in connection with sensitization to the hapten diphenylcyclopropenone (DPC). The sequence was obtained from a woman in her 50s with alopecia areata. Some clones in this sample may be carry-over from other donors' samples. Here the chain combines TRBV15 and TRBJ1-5; 8 middle bases align to TRBD1. The CDR3 reads CATSRDPGGGQPQHF. The DNA sequence is given as TGTGCCACCAGCAGAGATCCAGGGGGCGGTCAGCCCCAGCATTTT.